A single sample gave rise to the 16 T cell receptor beta chains below, sequenced in a study of blood T cells in healthy people across ages. A second about 7 to 12 cycle PCR used barcoded and J-beta primers. TCRdb re-called the 5' RACE reads through MiXCR, storing one row per CDR3 protein. The table shows 700,000 or so distinct CDR3 sequences, with 20% to 25% occurring only once. The material sequenced was blood. The receptors here all came from a man between 65 and 85 years old in good health.

The genes are TRBV20-1 and TRBJ2-3; 8 bases are a match to TRBD1. The CDR3 contains 14 residues. Germline values: CDR1 DFQATT, CDR2 SNEGSKA (reference sequence). V gave up 5 bases and J gave up 2 bases; unmatched junction bases: 6. This chain's CDR3 is CSAGDRHNTDTQYF. The CDR3 DNA reads as TGCAGTGCTGGGGACAGGCATAACACAGATACGCAGTATTTT.

The table lists this clonotype with a few counts. CDR3: CASSQEGRLAGELYNEQFF. The DNA of the CDR3 is TGCGCCAGCAGCCAAGAAGGCCGACTAGCGGGAGAGTTGTACAATGAGCAGTTCTTC. The chain uses TRBV4-1 and TRBJ2-1, with 12 bases aligning to TRBD2. The CDR3 length is 19 residues. CDR1 is MGHRA, CDR2 YSYEKL, per germline. V lost 0 bases to trimming and J lost 4 bases; unmatched junction nucleotides: 10.

V gene TRBV3-1 combines with J gene TRBJ1-2; D is uncertain. The V end was cut by 0 bases, the J end by 0 bases, with 5 bases between. This CDR3 contains 14 residues. The germline V gene has CDR1 LGHDT and CDR2 YNNKEL (reference sequence). The CDR3 DNA sequence: TGTGCCAGCAGCCAAGAGGTGGCTAACTATGGCTACACCTTC. As protein: CASSQEVANYGYTF.

V and J are TRBV7-9 and TRBJ2-1; D is ambiguous. The CDR3 contains 16 residues. The V end was cut by 5 bases, the J end by 5 bases, with 19 bases between. Germline values: CDR1 SEHNR, CDR2 FQNEAQ (reference sequence). The CDR3: CASSDRMGRADNEQFF. CDR3 bases: TGTGCCAGCAGCGATAGGATGGGTAGAGCTGACAATGAGCAGTTCTTC.

The V and J genes are TRBV19 and TRBJ1-2; the match to TRBD1 covers 8 bases. The CDR3 runs to 13 residues. J was trimmed by 2 bases and V by 9 bases; bases with no gene match: 5. Germline loops: CDR1 LNHDA, CDR2 SQIVND (reference sequence). CDR3 loop: CASGTGQNYGYTF. CDR3 coding DNA: TGTGCCAGCGGGACAGGCCAAAACTATGGCTACACCTTC. Drawing the rest from reference TRBV19 and TRBJ1-2, the complete variable domain is DGGITQSPKYLFRKEGQNVTLSCEQNLNHDAMYWYRQDPGQGLRLIYYSQIVNDFQKGDIAEGYSVSREKKESFPLTVTSAQKNPTAFYLCASGTGQNYGYTFGSGTRLTVV.

This clonotype appeared a few times. Relative to the germline gene, one junction end is altered; a read error may explain this. The CDR3 is CASSDSRGVAF. The CDR3 DNA reads as TGTGCCAGCAGCGACTCACGTGGGGTCGCCTTC. The rearrangement uses TRBV9 and TRBJ1-2; the D is unclear. Germline-derived CDR1 and CDR2 are SGDLS and YYNGEE. The CDR3 consists of 11 residues.

This clonotype turned up a few times. The chain uses TRBV7-9 and TRBJ1-1; 7 nucleotides agree with TRBD1. Germline values: CDR1 SEHNR, CDR2 FQNEAQ (reference sequence). The CDR3 totals 15 residues. After removal of 3 bases from V and 1 base from J, the junction contained 5 bases not matched to a gene. DNA for the CDR3: TGTGCCAGCAGCTTGCCCGGGACAGCGAACACTGAAGCTTTCTTT. It specifies CASSLPGTANTEAFF.

This clonotype has a handful of counts. The chain couples TRBV29-1 to TRBJ2-7; weak D call: TRBD1 (5 bases). This CDR3 is 12 amino acids long. Germline CDR1 is SQVTM and CDR2 is ANQGSEA. Trimming stripped 7 bases from V and 2 bases from J, with 12 bases between. DNA for the CDR3: TGCAGCGCAGGGCGCAAAACCTACGAGCAGTACTTC. Encoded protein: CSAGRKTYEQYF.

This clonotype was counted a few times. The chain uses TRBV28 and TRBJ1-5; D unresolved. The germline V and J ends were trimmed by 4 bases and 5 bases, with 6 bases remaining between them. The germline V gene has CDR1 MDHEN and CDR2 SYDVKM. The CDR3 extends over 12 amino acids. CDR3 nucleotide sequence: TGTGCCAGCAGTTCGGATTATCAGCCCCAGCATTTT. Its protein is CASSSDYQPQHF.

This clonotype showed up just a few times. The V call is TRBV14, the J call TRBJ1-4, with D maybe TRBD1 (6 bases). Looked up from germline, CDR1 is SGHDN and CDR2 is FVKESK. Trimming removed 4 bases at V and 8 bases at J, with 14 bases between. The CDR3 runs 14 residues. The CDR3 nucleotides are TGTGCCAGCAGCCGCAACCGGAGGGGGGAAAAACTGTTTTTT. Protein: CASSRNRRGEKLFF.

To note about this clonotype: This may arise from a read error, as a much more abundant clone is one base away. Given the absence of the conserved phenylalanine or tryptophan at the CDR3 end, a read error is likely. V is TRBV11-2 and J is TRBJ2-7; no clear D gene. Germline V gene sequence: CDR1 SGHAT, CDR2 FQNNGV. The CDR3 runs 14 residues. The germline V and J ends were trimmed by 0 bases and 0 bases, with 6 bases remaining between them. The CDR3 DNA follows: TGTGCCAGCAGCTTAGACAGGACCTCCTACGAGCAGTACTCC. Its translation is CASSLDRTSYEQYS.

This clonotype was recorded many times. The genes are TRBV9 and TRBJ2-7, with 7 positions matching TRBD1. Germline values: CDR1 SGDLS, CDR2 YYNGEE. This CDR3 has 15 residues. With V trimmed by 0 bases and J by 0 bases, 3 bases remained unmatched. CDR3 region: CASSVGGQISYEQYF. Written as DNA, the CDR3 is TGTGCCAGCAGCGTAGGGGGACAGATCTCCTACGAGCAGTACTTC. The full variable domain, its missing parts supplied by reference TRBV9 and TRBJ2-7, is DSGVTQTPKHLITATGQRVTLRCSPRSGDLSVYWYQQSLDQGLQFLIQYYNGEERAKGNILERFSAQQFPDLHSELNLSSLELGDSALYFCASSVGGQISYEQYFGPGTRLTVT.

V and J are TRBV7-9 and TRBJ1-4; D is ambiguous. The V end lost 3 bases, the J end lost 7 bases, and 15 bases lay between the germline ends. This CDR3 is built from 15 residues. CDR1 is SEHNR and CDR2 is FQNEAQ in the germline V gene (reference sequence). As DNA, the CDR3 is TGTGCCAGCAGCTTTAGACGGGGTGGTGGTGAAAAACTGTTTTTT. Translating it yields CASSFRRGGGEKLFF.

The chain employs TRBV5-1 and TRBJ2-5; D remains ambiguous. With 7 bases removed from V and 2 bases from J, the gap between germline ends came to 15 bases. This CDR3 comprises 14 residues. Germline loops: CDR1 SGHRS, CDR2 YFSETQ. CDR3 bases: TGCGCCAGCTCCTATGACCAGGTACAAGAGACCCAGTACTTC. It encodes CASSYDQVQETQYF.

The V and J genes are TRBV10-3 and TRBJ1-5, with TRBD1 as a possible D gene (6 bases). The germline V gene has CDR1 ENHRY and CDR2 SYGVKD. Trimming took 3 bases from V and 2 from J, leaving 11 bases between them. The CDR3 sequence is 15 residues long. The CDR3 DNA follows: TGTGCCATCAGTGATGGGGGGCGCCGCAATCAGCCCCAGCATTTT. It encodes CAISDGGRRNQPQHF.

The table lists this clonotype with a few counts. This chain uses TRBV28 with TRBJ2-7; D is uncertain. This CDR3 has 15 residues. Germline V gives CDR1 MDHEN, CDR2 SYDVKM. V lost 6 bases, J lost 5 bases, and 20 bases lay in between. The CDR3 loop reads CASSGKELGLHEQYF. CDR3 DNA: TGTGCCAGCAGCGGAAAGGAGTTAGGTTTGCACGAGCAGTACTTC.